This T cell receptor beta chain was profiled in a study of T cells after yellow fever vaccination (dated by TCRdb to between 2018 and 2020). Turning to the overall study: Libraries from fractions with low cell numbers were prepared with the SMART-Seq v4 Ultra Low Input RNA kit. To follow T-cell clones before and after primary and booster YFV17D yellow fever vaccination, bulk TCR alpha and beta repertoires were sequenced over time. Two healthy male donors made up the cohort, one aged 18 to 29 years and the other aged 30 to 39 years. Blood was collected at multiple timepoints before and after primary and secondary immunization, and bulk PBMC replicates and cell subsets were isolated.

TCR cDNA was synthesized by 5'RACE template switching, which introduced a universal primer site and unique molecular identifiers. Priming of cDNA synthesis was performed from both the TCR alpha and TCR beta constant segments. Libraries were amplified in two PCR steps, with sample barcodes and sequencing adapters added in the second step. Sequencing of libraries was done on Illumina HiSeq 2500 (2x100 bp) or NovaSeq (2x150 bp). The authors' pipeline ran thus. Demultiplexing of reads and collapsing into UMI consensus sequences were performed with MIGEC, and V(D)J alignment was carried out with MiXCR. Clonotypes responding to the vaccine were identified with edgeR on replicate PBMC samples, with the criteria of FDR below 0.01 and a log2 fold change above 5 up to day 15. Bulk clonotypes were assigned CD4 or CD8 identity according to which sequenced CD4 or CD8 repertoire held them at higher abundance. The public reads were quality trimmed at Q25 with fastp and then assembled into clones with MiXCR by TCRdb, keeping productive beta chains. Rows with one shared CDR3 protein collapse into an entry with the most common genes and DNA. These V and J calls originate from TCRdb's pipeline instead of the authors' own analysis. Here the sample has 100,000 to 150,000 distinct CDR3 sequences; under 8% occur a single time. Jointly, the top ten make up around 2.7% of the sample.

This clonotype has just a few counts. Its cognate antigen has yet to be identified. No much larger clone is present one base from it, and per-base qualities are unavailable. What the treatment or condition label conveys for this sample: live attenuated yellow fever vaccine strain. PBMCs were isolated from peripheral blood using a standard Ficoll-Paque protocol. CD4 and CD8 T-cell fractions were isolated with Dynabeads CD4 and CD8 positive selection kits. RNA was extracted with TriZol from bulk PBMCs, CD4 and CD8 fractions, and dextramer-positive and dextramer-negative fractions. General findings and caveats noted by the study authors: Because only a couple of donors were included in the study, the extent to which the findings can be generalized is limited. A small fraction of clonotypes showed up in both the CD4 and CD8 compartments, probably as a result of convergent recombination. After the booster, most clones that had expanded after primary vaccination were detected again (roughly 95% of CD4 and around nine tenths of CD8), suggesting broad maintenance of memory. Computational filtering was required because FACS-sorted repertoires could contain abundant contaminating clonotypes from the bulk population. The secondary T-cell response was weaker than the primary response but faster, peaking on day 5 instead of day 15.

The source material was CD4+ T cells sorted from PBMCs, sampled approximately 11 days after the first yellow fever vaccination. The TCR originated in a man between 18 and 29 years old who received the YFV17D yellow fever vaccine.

CDR3 protein: CASKESVGTNYGYTF. The DNA is as follows: TGCGCCAGCAAGGAATCAGTCGGCACAAACTATGGCTACACCTTC. The V gene is TRBV5-1 and the J gene is TRBJ1-2; the D gene remains uncertain. The CDR3 holds 15 amino acids from the cysteine to the phenylalanine. Only the CDR3 DNA stays, 45 bases, in frame from base 1. V lost 6 bases and J lost 2 bases; the stretch between them is 17 bases long. CDR1 is given as SGHRS and CDR2 as YFSETQ, both from the germline V gene.